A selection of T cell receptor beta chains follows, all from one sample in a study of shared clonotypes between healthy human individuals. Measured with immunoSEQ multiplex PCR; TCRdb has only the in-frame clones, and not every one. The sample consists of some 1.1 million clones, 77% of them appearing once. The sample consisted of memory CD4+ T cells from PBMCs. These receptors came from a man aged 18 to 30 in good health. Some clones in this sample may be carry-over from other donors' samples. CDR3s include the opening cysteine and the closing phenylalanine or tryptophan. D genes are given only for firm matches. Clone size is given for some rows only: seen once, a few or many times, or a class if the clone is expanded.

TGTGCCAGCAGCGGGACGTCTGGAAACACCATATATTTT CASSGTSGNTIYF NA TRBJ1-3 NA TRBV6-5
TGTGCCAGCAGCCCCGGACAGGCCCCACTCTATGGCTACACCTTC CASSPGQAPLYGYTF TRBD1 TRBJ1-2 NA TRBV7-9
TGTGCCAGCAGCGTCGACAGGGTGAACACTGAAGCTTTCTTT CASSVDRVNTEAFF TRBD1 TRBJ1-1 NA TRBV9
TGCAGCGTTGACAAGGGACTAGCGGGAGGGAGCTCCTACAATGAGCAGTTCTTC CSVDKGLAGGSSYNEQFF TRBD2 TRBJ2-1 NA TRBV29-1
TGTGCCAGCAGCGCTCGACTAGCGGCTACCACAGATACGCAGTATTTT CASSARLAATTDTQYF TRBD2 TRBJ2-3 NA TRBV7-2
TGTGCCAGCAGTGAAGGGCTAGCGGGATACTACGAGCAGTACTTC CASSEGLAGYYEQYF TRBD2 TRBJ2-7 NA TRBV6-1
TGTGCCAGCAGTCGAGGGGGCGCGGAGACCCAGTACTTC CASSRGGAETQYF TRBD1 TRBJ2-5 NA TRBV28
TGTGCCAGCAGCCCCCAGGACAGGGGGCAGGCTTTCTTT CASSPQDRGQAFF TRBD1 TRBJ1-1 NA TRBV2
TGTGCCAGCAGCCGACTAGCGAACACCGGGGAGCTGTTTTTT CASSRLANTGELFF NA TRBJ2-2 NA TRBV11-2
TGTGCCAGCTCACCACCGCAAGGGGGCAACAATGAGCAGTTCTTC CASSPPQGGNNEQFF TRBD1 TRBJ2-1 NA TRBV18
TGTGCCAGCAGCCAAAGGACTAGCGGGAGAAGTGAGCAGTTCTTC CASSQRTSGRSEQFF TRBD2 TRBJ2-1 NA TRBV27
TGTGCCAGCAGTGAAAAAGACAGGGTAAATCAGCCCCAGCATTTT CASSEKDRVNQPQHF TRBD1 TRBJ1-5 NA TRBV25-1
TGTGCTAGTGGTTTACGGGGCTATGGCTACACCTTC CASGLRGYGYTF NA TRBJ1-2 NA TRBV12-5
TGTGCCAGTAGTGCCCTTAGATCGGTCGAGGGTGGCTACACCTTC CASSALRSVEGGYTF NA TRBJ1-2 many TRBV19
TGTGCCAGCAGCCGACAGGGAGGGCCTGGAAACACCATATATTTT CASSRQGGPGNTIYF TRBD1 TRBJ1-3 NA TRBV7-8
TGTGCCACCAGCAGAGGGGCCATGTTTCACTCTGGGGCCAACGTCCTGACTTTC CATSRGAMFHSGANVLTF NA TRBJ2-6 NA TRBV15
TGTGCCAGCAGCCAAGGGACTAGCGAAGAGCAGTTCTTC CASSQGTSEEQFF TRBD2 TRBJ2-1 NA TRBV7-9
TGTGCCAGCAGCCCAGCCAGCGGAAACTATGGCTACACCTTC CASSPASGNYGYTF NA TRBJ1-2 NA TRBV6-1
TGTGCCATCAGTGAGGCGGGACAGGGGTTTCAGCCCCAGCATTTT CAISEAGQGFQPQHF TRBD1 TRBJ1-5 NA TRBV10-3
TGTGCCAGCTCACCAAAAGGCGTTAACAGGGGGGTGCAAGAGACCCAGTACTTC CASSPKGVNRGVQETQYF TRBD1 TRBJ2-5 NA TRBV18
TGTGCCAGCAGTGAAAATCCCTACTCCGAGCAGTACTTC CASSENPYSEQYF NA TRBJ2-7 NA TRBV2
TGTGCCAGCTCACCGAGCAGGGGGCGTACCGGGGAGCTGTTTTTT CASSPSRGRTGELFF TRBD1 TRBJ2-2 once TRBV18
TGCAGCGCCGGGGGGGGTGATAGCAATCAGCCCCAGCATTTT CSAGGGDSNQPQHF NA TRBJ1-5 NA TRBV29-1
TGTGCCAGCAGCTTAGTTCACCTAAACACCGGGGAGCTGTTTTTT CASSLVHLNTGELFF NA TRBJ2-2 NA TRBV7-2
TGTGCCAGCAGTCGACAGGGGGTCTCTGGAAACACCATATATTTT CASSRQGVSGNTIYF TRBD1 TRBJ1-3 NA TRBV28
TGTGCCGGACGGGGCAGGTCCTACGAGCAGTACTTC CAGRGRSYEQYF NA TRBJ2-7 NA TRBV2
TGTGCCAGGAGGGGTCCAACCTTGACCCAGTACTTC CARRGPTLTQYF NA TRBJ2-5 NA TRBV19
NA CARRGWGEGSYEQYF NA TRBJ2-7 once TRBV12-1
TGCAGCGTTGGACAGGGGGCTGGTGGAAACACCATATATTTT CSVGQGAGGNTIYF TRBD1 TRBJ1-3 NA TRBV29-1
TGTGCCAGCAGCCCCCGAGGACTAGCGGGAGCCTACAATGAGCAGTTCTTC CASSPRGLAGAYNEQFF TRBD2 TRBJ2-1 NA TRBV7-9
TGTGCCAGCAGCCGGGACTTCTACAATGAGCAGTTCTTC CASSRDFYNEQFF NA TRBJ2-1 NA TRBV7-8
TGTGCCAGCAGCCTCCTGACTGGAGGCTATGGCTACACCTTC CASSLLTGGYGYTF NA TRBJ1-2 NA TRBV5-5
TGCAGCGTTGTTATTGCGGGAGGAAGCACAGATACGCAGTATTTT CSVVIAGGSTDTQYF TRBD2 TRBJ2-3 NA TRBV29-1
TGTGCCAGCAGTTTATGGGGTTCGGGGACAGGGTACACAGATACGCAGTATTTT CASSLWGSGTGYTDTQYF TRBD1 TRBJ2-3 NA TRBV28
TGTGCCATGACAGGGAGCCATCAGCCCCAGCATTTT CAMTGSHQPQHF TRBD1 TRBJ1-5 few TRBV19
TGTGCCAGCAGTGAAAGGGATCAGCCCCAGCATTTT CASSERDQPQHF NA TRBJ1-5 NA TRBV25-1
TGTGCCAGCAGTACGACAGGCCAGCCATGGAACACCGGGGAGCTGTTTTTT CASSTTGQPWNTGELFF NA TRBJ2-2 NA TRBV27
TGTGCCAGCAGTTACGGTAGCAATCAGCCCCAGCATTTT CASSYGSNQPQHF NA TRBJ1-5 NA TRBV6-5
TGTGCCAGCAGTGAGTGGAGCCGGCAAGAGACCCAGTACTTC CASSEWSRQETQYF NA TRBJ2-5 NA TRBV2
TGTGCCAGCAGCGTAGTTACAGATGGAAACACCATATATTTT CASSVVTDGNTIYF NA TRBJ1-3 NA TRBV9
TGTGCCAGCAGCTATACCGCCGGTGGGGGGGCAGCAGGAAACACCATATATTTT CASSYTAGGGAAGNTIYF NA TRBJ1-3 NA TRBV9
TGTGCCAGCAGCTTTCTGCCCCTCGAGTACAATGAGCAGTTCTTC CASSFLPLEYNEQFF NA TRBJ2-1 NA TRBV11-2
TGCGCCAGCAGCTTGCATATCGATCAGCCCCAGCATTTT CASSLHIDQPQHF NA TRBJ1-5 NA TRBV5-1
TGTGCCAGCAGCTTCAAGGGTGGCTACACCTTC CASSFKGGYTF NA TRBJ1-2 NA TRBV11-2
TGTGCCAGCAGCTCATCCGGGGTCAGCTATGGCTACACCTTC CASSSSGVSYGYTF NA TRBJ1-2 NA TRBV7-2
TGTGCCAGCAGTTCAGGGGGACAGCAGAATGAAAAACTGTTTTTT CASSSGGQQNEKLFF TRBD1 TRBJ1-4 once TRBV28
TGCGCCAGCAGCTTGGCCCCTACAGGGGAGGGTAGGGAGCTGTTTTTT CASSLAPTGEGRELFF NA TRBJ2-2 NA TRBV5-1
TGTGCCATCCGCCCCTGGGGTAGCAGCAACACCGGGGAGCTGTTTTTT CAIRPWGSSNTGELFF NA TRBJ2-2 NA TRBV10-3
TGTGCCAGCAGCTTGGAGCGGTATGAGCAGTTCTTC CASSLERYEQFF NA TRBJ2-1 NA TRBV5-6
TGTGCCAGCAGCCCCGGGACTAGCGGGTTATCCTACGAGCAGTACTTC CASSPGTSGLSYEQYF TRBD2 TRBJ2-7 NA TRBV5-4
TGTGCCAGCTCACCAGGCGGCGGTGGGCATGGCTACACCTTC CASSPGGGGHGYTF NA TRBJ1-2 NA TRBV18
TGCGCCAGCAGGTTCGGACTAGCGGCCTCCTACAATGAGCAGTTCTTC CASRFGLAASYNEQFF TRBD2 TRBJ2-1 NA TRBV4-3
TGTGCCAGCAGCCCCAGCGGGGGGGCCTACGAGCAGTACTTC CASSPSGGAYEQYF TRBD2 TRBJ2-7 few TRBV9
TGCAGCTGCGGGTCGGGAGGCCCCTCAGATACGCAGTATTTT CSCGSGGPSDTQYF TRBD2 TRBJ2-3 NA TRBV29-1
TGTGCCAGTAGTATACCCCTGGATCTAGCGGGAGTGCACGGGGAGCTGTTTTTT CASSIPLDLAGVHGELFF TRBD2 TRBJ2-2 NA TRBV19